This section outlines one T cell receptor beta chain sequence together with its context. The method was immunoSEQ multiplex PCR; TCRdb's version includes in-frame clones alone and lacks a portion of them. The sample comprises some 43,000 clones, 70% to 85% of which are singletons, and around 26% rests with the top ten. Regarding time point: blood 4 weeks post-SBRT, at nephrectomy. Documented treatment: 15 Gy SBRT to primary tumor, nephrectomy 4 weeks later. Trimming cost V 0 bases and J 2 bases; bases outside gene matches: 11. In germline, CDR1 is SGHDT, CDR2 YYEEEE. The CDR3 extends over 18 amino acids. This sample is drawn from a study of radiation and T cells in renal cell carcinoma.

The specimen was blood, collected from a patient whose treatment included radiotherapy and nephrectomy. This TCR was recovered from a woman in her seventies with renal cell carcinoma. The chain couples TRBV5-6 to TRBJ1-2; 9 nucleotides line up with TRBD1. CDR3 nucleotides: TGTGCCAGCAGCTTGGCTACCGGGACAGGGATGACCAACTATGGCTACACCTTC. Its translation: CASSLATGTGMTNYGYTF.